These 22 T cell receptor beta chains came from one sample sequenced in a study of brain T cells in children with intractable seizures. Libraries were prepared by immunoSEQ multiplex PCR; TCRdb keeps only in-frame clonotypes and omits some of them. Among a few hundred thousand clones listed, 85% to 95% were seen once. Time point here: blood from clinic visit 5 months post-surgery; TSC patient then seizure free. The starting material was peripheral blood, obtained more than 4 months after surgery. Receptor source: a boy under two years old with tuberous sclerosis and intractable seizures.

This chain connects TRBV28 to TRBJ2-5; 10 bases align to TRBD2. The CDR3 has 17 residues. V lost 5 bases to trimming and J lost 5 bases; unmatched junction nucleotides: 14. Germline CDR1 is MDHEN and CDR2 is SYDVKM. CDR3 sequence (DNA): TGTGCCAGCAGTACCGTCCGGAGCGGGAGGGCCAAGGAGACCCAGTACTTC. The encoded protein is CASSTVRSGRAKETQYF.

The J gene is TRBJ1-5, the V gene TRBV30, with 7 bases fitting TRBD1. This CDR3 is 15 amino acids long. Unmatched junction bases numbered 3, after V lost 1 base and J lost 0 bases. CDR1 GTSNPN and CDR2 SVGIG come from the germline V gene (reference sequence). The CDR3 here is CAWSGTGVSNQPQHF. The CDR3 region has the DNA TGTGCCTGGAGTGGGACAGGTGTTAGCAATCAGCCCCAGCATTTT.

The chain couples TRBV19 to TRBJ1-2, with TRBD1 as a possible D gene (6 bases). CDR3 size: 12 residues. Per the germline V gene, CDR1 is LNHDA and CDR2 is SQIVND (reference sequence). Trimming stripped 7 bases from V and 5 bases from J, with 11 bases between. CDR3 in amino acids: CASTPDSYGYTF. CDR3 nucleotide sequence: TGTGCCAGTACCCCGGACAGTTATGGCTACACCTTC.

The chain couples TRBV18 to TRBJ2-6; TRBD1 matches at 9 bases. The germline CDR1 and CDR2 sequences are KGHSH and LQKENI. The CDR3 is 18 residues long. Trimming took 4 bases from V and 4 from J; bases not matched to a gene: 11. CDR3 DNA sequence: TGTGCCAGCTCACGATCCGGGACAGGGTTCTCAGGGGCCAACGTCCTGACTTTC. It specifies CASSRSGTGFSGANVLTF.

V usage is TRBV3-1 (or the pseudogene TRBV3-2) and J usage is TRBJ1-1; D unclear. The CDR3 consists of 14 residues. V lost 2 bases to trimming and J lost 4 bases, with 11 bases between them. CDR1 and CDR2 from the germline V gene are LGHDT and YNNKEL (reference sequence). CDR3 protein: CASSQKSSGTEAFF. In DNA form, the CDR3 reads TGTGCCAGCAGCCAAAAAAGCTCGGGCACTGAAGCTTTCTTT.

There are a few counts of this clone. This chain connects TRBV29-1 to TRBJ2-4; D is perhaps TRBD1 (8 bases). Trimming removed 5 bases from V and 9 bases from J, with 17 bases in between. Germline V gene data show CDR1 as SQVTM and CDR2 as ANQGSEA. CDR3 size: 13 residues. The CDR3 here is CSVLQGEGSIQYF. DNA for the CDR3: TGCAGCGTTCTACAGGGGGAGGGTAGCATTCAGTACTTC.

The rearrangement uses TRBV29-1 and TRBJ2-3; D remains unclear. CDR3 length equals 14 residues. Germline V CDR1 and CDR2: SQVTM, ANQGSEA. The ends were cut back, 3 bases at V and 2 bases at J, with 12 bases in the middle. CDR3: CSVEPLEHTDTQYF. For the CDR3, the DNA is TGCAGCGTTGAGCCCCTGGAACACACAGATACGCAGTATTTT.

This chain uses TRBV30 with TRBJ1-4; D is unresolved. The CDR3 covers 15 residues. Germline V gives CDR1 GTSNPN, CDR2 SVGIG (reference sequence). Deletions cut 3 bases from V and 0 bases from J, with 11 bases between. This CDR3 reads CAWRGQGATNEKLFF. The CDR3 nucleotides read TGTGCCTGGAGAGGTCAAGGAGCAACTAATGAAAAACTGTTTTTT.

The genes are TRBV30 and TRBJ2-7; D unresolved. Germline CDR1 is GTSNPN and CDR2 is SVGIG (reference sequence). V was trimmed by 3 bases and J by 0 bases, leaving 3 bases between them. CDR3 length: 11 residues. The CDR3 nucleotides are TGTGCCTGGAGCGACTCCTACGAGCAGTACTTC. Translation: CAWSDSYEQYF.

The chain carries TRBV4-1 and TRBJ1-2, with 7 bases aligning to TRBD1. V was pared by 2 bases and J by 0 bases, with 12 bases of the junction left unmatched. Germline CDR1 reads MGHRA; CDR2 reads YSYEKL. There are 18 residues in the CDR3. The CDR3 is CASSQPGQRKRANYGYTF. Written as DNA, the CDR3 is TGCGCCAGCAGCCAACCGGGACAGAGGAAAAGAGCTAACTATGGCTACACCTTC.

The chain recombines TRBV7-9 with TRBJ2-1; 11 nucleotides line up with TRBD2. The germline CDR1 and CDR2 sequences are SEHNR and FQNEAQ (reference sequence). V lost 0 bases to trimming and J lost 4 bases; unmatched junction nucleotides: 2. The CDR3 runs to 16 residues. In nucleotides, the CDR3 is TGTGCCAGCAGCTTAGCGTGGACTAGCGGGTACAATGAGCAGTTCTTC. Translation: CASSLAWTSGYNEQFF. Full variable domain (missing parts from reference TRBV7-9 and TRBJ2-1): DTGVSQNPRHKITKRGQNVTFRCDPISEHNRLYWYRQTLGQGPEFLTYFQNEAQLEKSRLLSDRFSAERPKGSFSTLEIQRTEQGDSAMYLCASSLAWTSGYNEQFFGPGTRLTVL.

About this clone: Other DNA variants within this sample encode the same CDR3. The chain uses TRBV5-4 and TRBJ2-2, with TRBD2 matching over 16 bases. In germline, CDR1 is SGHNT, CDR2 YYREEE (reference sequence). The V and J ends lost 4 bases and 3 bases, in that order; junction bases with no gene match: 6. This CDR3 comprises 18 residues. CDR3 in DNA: TGTGCCAGCAGCCCGGGACTAGCGGGGGGGCGGGACACCGGGGAGCTGTTTTTT. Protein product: CASSPGLAGGRDTGELFF.

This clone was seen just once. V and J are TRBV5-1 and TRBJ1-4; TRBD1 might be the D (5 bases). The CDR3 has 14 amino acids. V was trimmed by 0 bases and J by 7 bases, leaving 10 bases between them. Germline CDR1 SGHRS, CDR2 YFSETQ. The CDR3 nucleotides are TGCGCCAGCAGCTTGGATGGGGACTCTGAAAAACTGTTTTTT. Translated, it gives CASSLDGDSEKLFF.

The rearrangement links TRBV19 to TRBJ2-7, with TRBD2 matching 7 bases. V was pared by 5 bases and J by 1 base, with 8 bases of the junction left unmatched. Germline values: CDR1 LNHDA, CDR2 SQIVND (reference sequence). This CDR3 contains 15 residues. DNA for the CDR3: TGTGCCAGTAGTTACGCGTCTAGCGGATCCTACGAGCAGTACTTC. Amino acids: CASSYASSGSYEQYF.

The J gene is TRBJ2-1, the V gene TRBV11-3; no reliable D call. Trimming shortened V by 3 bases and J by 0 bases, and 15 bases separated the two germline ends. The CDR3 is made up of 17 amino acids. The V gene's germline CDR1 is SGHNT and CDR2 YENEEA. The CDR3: CASSLTFHSSSYNEQFF. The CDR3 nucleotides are TGTGCCAGCAGCTTGACCTTTCATTCGAGCTCCTACAATGAGCAGTTCTTC.

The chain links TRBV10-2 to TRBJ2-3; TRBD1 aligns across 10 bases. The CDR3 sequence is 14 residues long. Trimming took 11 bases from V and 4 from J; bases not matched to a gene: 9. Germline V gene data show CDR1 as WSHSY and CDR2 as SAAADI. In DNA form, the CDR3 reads TGCGCCGCAAGGGGACAGGGGAGCGCAGATACGCAGTATTTT. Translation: CAARGQGSADTQYF.

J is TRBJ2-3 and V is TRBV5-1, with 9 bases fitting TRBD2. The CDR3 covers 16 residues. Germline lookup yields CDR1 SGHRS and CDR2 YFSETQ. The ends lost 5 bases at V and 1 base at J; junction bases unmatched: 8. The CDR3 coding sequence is TGCGCCAGCAGTTTTACTAGCGGGCGGGGCACAGATACGCAGTATTTT. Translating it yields CASSFTSGRGTDTQYF.

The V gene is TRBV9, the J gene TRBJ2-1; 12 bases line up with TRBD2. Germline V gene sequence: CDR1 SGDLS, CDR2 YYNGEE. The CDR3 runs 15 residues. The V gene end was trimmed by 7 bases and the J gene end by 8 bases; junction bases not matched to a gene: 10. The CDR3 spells CASGRTSGMGYEQFF. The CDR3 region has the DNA TGTGCCAGCGGCCGGACTAGCGGGATGGGCTATGAGCAGTTCTTC.

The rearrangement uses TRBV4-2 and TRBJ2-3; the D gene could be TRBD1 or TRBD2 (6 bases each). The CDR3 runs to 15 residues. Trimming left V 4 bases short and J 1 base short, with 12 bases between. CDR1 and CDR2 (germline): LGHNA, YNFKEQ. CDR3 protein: CASSRDKRGTDTQYF. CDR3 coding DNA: TGTGCCAGCAGCCGGGACAAGCGGGGCACAGATACGCAGTATTTT.

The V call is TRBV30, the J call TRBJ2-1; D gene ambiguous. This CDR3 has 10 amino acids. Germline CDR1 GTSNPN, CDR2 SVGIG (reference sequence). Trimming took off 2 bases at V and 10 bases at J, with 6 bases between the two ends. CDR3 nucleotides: TGTGCCTGGAGTAGCGTGGAGCAGTTCTTC. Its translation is CAWSSVEQFF.

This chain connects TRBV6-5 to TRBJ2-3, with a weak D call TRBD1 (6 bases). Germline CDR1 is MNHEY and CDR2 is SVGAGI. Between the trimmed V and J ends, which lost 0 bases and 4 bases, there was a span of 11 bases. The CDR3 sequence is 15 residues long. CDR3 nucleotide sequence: TGTGCCAGCAGTTACTCCTCGGGACAACCAGATACGCAGTATTTT. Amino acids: CASSYSSGQPDTQYF.

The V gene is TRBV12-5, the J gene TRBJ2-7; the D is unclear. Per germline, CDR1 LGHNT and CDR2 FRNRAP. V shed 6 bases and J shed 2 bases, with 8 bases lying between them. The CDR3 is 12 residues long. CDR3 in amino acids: CASGYDTYEQYF. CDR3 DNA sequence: TGTGCTAGTGGCTACGACACCTACGAGCAGTACTTC.